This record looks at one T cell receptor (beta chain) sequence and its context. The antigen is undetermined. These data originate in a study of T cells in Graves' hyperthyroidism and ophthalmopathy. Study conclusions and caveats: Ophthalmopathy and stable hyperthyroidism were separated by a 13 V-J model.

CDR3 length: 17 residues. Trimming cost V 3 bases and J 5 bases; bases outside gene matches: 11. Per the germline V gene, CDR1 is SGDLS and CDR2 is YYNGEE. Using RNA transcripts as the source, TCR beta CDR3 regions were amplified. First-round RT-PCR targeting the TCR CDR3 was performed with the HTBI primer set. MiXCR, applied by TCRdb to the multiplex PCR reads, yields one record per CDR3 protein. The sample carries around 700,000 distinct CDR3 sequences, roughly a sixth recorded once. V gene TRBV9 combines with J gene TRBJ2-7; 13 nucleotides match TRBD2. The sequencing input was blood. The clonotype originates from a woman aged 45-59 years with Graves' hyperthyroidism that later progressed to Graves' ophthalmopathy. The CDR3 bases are TGTGCCAGCAGCGCCGGGACTAGCGGGGCCTTAAGGGACGAGCAGTACTTC. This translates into CASSAGTSGALRDEQYF. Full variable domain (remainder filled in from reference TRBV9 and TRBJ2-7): DSGVTQTPKHLITATGQRVTLRCSPRSGDLSVYWYQQSLDQGLQFLIQYYNGEERAKGNILERFSAQQFPDLHSELNLSSLELGDSALYFCASSAGTSGALRDEQYFGPGTRLTVT.